Sequencing of this TCR beta chain was carried out in a study of cytomegalovirus exposure and HLA in healthy donors (dated by TCRdb to about 2017). Regarding the study in general: An earlier analysis of 587 of the donors reported roughly 300 Gb of sequence data and some 110 million unique TCR beta sequences obtained from about 170 million T cells. An early release covering about 600 HLA-typed donors comprised roughly 300 gigabases of sequencing data and around 85 million unique TCR sequences. Among the roughly 380 genotyped donors, approximately 76% belonged to the genetic ancestry cluster associated with self-reported Caucasian donors. The aim of the study was to test whether cataloging public T cell receptors could identify signatures of past pathogen exposure. The study used immunosequencing to profile the T cell repertoires of about 670 subjects and linked those repertoires to cytomegalovirus serostatus. In addition to the first cohort of 666 subjects, a separate validation cohort of approximately 130 different subjects was used. To predict cytomegalovirus infection status, the study brought together high-throughput TCR immunosequencing, statistical association of individual TCRs with disease status, and machine learning. To study patterns of TCR occurrence, a later analysis re-analyzed previously published TCR beta repertoires from 600 to 750 donors and added high-resolution HLA genotyping. Rather than drawing on any new phenotypic data, the later analysis identified candidate immune exposures from TCR beta sequences and the way those sequences occurred across donors. To decide whether each TCR beta V gene segment behaved as functional or pseudogenic, an earlier analysis of some 570 of the donors relied on high-throughput TCR beta sequencing. Alongside the repertoire data, information on donor age, sex, ethnicity and CMV serostatus was compiled. A later genetic analysis used genome-wide SNP genotypes for 398 of the 666 donors, treating that subset as a discovery cohort. All discovery cohort repertoires had been generated on a single sequencing platform. Class I and class II HLA loci were covered by the typing at four-digit resolution. The number of typed donors differed by locus: about 620-630 for A, B, C, DRB1 and DQB1; approximately 520 for DQA1; 606 for DPA1; and around 470 for DPB1. A handful of DR-DQ haplotypes were treated as single units for association and clustering because of strong linkage in the cohort. Across around 400 genotyped donors of the cohort, an average of about 240,000 unique TCR beta nucleotide sequences per donor were sequenced, and 15% to 20% of those sequences were non-productive. General findings and caveats noted by the study authors: A further reported finding was that TCR beta sequences accurately predicted the HLA-A and HLA-B alleles for most subjects in the first cohort. Only TCR beta chains were sequenced in this cohort, and the absence of alpha or paired-chain data limited detectable features. Some IMGT-functional V segments, including TRBV6-2 and TRBV6-3, could not be told apart with the 87-base-pair reads, so those segments were excluded. An association between a missense DCLRE1C variant and V-gene and J-gene trimming of TCR beta chains was found in a later genetic analysis and replicated in an independent cohort. Because HLA typing was unavailable for some donors at each locus, only the typed subset was used in association tests. In a later genetic analysis, fewer N-insertions in productive TCRs were reported among donors in an Asian-associated ancestry cluster than the roughly 700-donor mean. Most CMV-associated TCR beta chains appeared to be HLA-restricted in a later analysis, and the HLA associations seemed to be driven largely by CMV exposure. The earlier analysis of about 600 of the donors excluded some 15 rarely observed V segments, including chromosome 9 orphons, because counts were too low. Roughly uniform sequencing depth across donors was assumed in presence/absence analyses, although this assumption may not hold. A few of the identified cytomegalovirus-associated TCR beta chains were confirmed in vitro to be specific for cytomegalovirus antigens. While some public TCRs were present in many individuals, most TCR sequences turned up only very rarely across donors. Broadly in line with IMGT annotations, most TCR beta V segments showed up in productive rearrangements about 87% or about 30% of the time in an earlier analysis of several hundred of the donors. According to a later analysis, parvovirus B19, influenza, CMV and Epstein-Barr virus appeared linked to several top co-occurrence clusters. A later analysis found that TCR association rates varied across HLA loci, with DRB1 alleles showing the most associated TCRs and HLA-C alleles the fewest. Cytomegalovirus status was reported to be diagnosed by the classifier with high specificity and sensitivity in both the original and validation cohorts. A cluster of highly shared sequence variants was judged likely to be a technical artifact of the sequencing pipeline. Strong co-occurrence of HLA alleles, especially DR and DQ, made assigning TCR associations to individual alleles difficult. A later analysis found that HLA-associated TCR beta chains were more clonally expanded and had lower generation probabilities than equally common non-associated chains. The study gave a list of some 150 TCR beta chains associated with cytomegalovirus. In a later analysis, 15,000 to 20,000 TCR beta sequences were associated with specific HLA alleles at a false discovery rate of 0.05. CMV serostatus was the only immune exposure information available for the cohort. Linkage disequilibrium might explain the correlated functional status among segregating V segments, but an unknown experimental factor could not be ruled out. The authors suggested that the approach could potentially be extended to other disease states and immunological phenotypes.

This clone was seen only a few times. What antigen it recognizes has not been identified. No per-base quality is available; no much larger clone lies one base away. The junction shows trimming of 5 bases on V and 9 bases on J, and the gene matches do not reach 8 bases of it. Including the terminal cysteine and phenylalanine, the CDR3 comprises 13 residues. The read is trimmed to its CDR3 DNA, 39 bases read in frame from base 1. CDR1 SGHDT and CDR2 YYEEEE were looked up in the germline V gene. The cohort comprised 670 or so healthy bone marrow donors. Cohort members were all nominally healthy when sampled, although unrecorded immune exposures were likely present. The donor tested CMV seropositive and was one of the 289 seropositive cohort members. A peripheral blood sample was provided by each donor, and peripheral blood mononuclear cells were used for TCR beta sequencing. Genomic DNA extraction from the blood cell samples was performed with the Qiagen DNeasy Blood Extraction Kit.

Receptors were amplified or captured by the immunoSEQ multiplex PCR assay. For the multiplex PCR, a mixture combining 60 forward primers for TCR Vbeta segments and 13 reverse primers for TCR Jbeta segments was used. Amplification of the CDR3 region of rearranged TCR beta genes was performed with a multiplex PCR assay on genomic DNA. The amplified TCR beta libraries were sequenced on the Illumina HiSeq System as 87-base-pair reads. The original methods were these. A later analysis tallied 75 million to 95 million unique TCR beta chains across the 660 or so repertoires, and 10 million to 11 million of those chains were shared by two or more donors. Raw reads were error-corrected and collapsed into unique sequences by a nearest-neighbor algorithm in which closely related sequences were merged to remove PCR and sequencing errors. Alignment of CDR3 sequences to IMGT reference sequences was used to assign V, D and J gene segments. For a sequence to be retained, a match of at least six nucleotides was required to both a V gene segment and a J gene segment. Rearrangements were called productive when the CDR3 lacked stop codons and stayed in frame with V and J; all others were non-productive. CDR3 was defined according to IMGT convention as the region running from the second conserved V-encoded cysteine to the conserved J-encoded phenylalanine. In an earlier analysis of roughly 610 of the donors, sequences lacking an unambiguous match to a single V gene segment were excluded. In an earlier analysis of around 590 of the donors, a V segment was called functional when productive rearrangements were above 56.7%, and segregating when the standard deviation between donors exceeded 5%. A statistical classification framework was developed to diagnose cytomegalovirus status using the catalog of TCR beta chain sequences. In a later analysis, V and J genes were assigned by comparing TCR nucleotide sequences against IMGT/GENE-DB human TR gene sequences. A later analysis assigned CDR3 sequences and most-parsimonious VDJ recombination scenarios with the TCRdist pipeline. A later analysis defined each TCR beta chain by its CDR3 amino acid sequence plus V-gene family, and excluded reads lacking a unique V-gene family. To address suspected cross-contamination and a sequencing artifact, a later analysis removed 592 highly shared, low-generation-probability nucleotide sequences. For each public chain, a later analysis derived a clonal expansion index from normalized ranks of inferred template counts within each repertoire. In a later analysis, generation probabilities were computed using a VDJ recombination model fitted to out-of-frame rearrangements, and the results were checked against IGoR. Hypergeometric tests were used in a later analysis to score TCR-TCR, TCR-HLA and TCR-CMV co-occurrence, with a repertoire-size bias correction applied to the TCR pairs. In a later analysis, false discovery rates were estimated by permuting HLA or CMV assignments 20 times. A later analysis grouped co-occurring TCRs with DBSCAN, adding TCRdist sequence similarity when clustering within HLA-allele-positive subsets. Repertoires with fewer than 30,000 or more than 120,000 public chains were left out of co-occurrence clustering, as were a few repertoires with anomalous nucleotide sharing. This is the immuneACCESS table as TCRdb keeps it, with only in-frame sequences that have V and J called. A part of the clones is gone; compared with another copy, unresolved V genes explain less than half, and the rest is unexplained. V, J and clone size are taken as reported in that table, and D and trimming were inferred from the DNA itself. Here the sample has some 130,000 clones; around 80% occur a single time. Around 7% of the sample goes to the ten largest clones.

This TCR was sampled from a middle-aged man in good health and CMV-seropositive. The chain employs TRBV5-6 and TRBJ2-7, with 10 central nucleotides matching TRBD2. Sequencing was done on a sample of PBMCs. The sequenced DNA: TGTGCCAGCAGTTCCCTAGCGGGAGAGGGGCAGTACTTC. It is translated as CASSSLAGEGQYF.